The clone carrying this TCR beta chain was counted at least ten times. Its target is not known. V lost 8 bases to trimming and J lost 2 bases, with 14 bases between them. The germline gives CDR1 DFQATT, CDR2 SNEGSKA (reference sequence). The CDR3 has 13 residues. TCRdb analysed the RT-PCR reads with MiXCR anew, one entry per CDR3 protein. Altogether roughly 650,000 distinct CDR3 sequences are present, around 15% being singletons, with the ten largest covering less than 8.5%. This record comes from a study of response to subunit inactivated influenza vaccine. Study-level points and caveats: Each seasonal influenza vaccination recruits few new T cells, the authors suggested.

The chain uses TRBV20-1 and TRBJ2-3; D gene ambiguous. The receptor's source is a man in his fifties who received an inactivated influenza vaccine. Sequencing used PBMCs from blood, obtained 14 to 15 days before vaccination. DNA for the CDR3: TGCAGTACCAAGGGCAGTTTCACAGATACGCAGTATTTT. Translation gives CSTKGSFTDTQYF.